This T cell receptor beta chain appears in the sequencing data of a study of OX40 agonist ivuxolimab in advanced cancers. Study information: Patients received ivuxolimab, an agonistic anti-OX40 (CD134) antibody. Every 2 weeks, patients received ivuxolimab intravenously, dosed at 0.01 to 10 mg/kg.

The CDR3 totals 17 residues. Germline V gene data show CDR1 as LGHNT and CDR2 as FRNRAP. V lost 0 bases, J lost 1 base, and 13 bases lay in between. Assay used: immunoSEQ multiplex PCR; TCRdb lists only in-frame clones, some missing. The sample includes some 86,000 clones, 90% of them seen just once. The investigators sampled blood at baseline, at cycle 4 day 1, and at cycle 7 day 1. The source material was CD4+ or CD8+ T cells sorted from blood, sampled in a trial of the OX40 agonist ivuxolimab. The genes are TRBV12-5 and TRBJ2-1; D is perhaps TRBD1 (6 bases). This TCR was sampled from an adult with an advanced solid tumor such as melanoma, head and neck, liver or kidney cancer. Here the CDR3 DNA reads TGTGCTAGTGGTTTGGTACAGGGACGGGAATCCTACAATGAGCAGTTCTTC. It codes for CASGLVQGRESYNEQFF.